This T cell receptor (beta chain) was captured by sequencing in a study of CD8+CD57+ T cells in acquired aplastic anemia. Looked up from germline, CDR1 is SGHDT and CDR2 is YYEEEE. The CDR3 is made up of 16 amino acids. V lost 6 bases and J 0 bases, leaving 16 bases between the germline ends. Individuals selected for sequencing had exhibited CD8+CD57+ cell expansion on flow cytometry. Additional sequencing covered CD8+CD57+ effector memory cells in 2 of 12 patients. Severe acquired aplastic anemia was diagnosed in all patients. Patients had received no therapy at the time of blood sampling. General study points: Diversity in CD8+CD57+ cells from patients fell below that of the total CD4+ and CD8+ cell pools. This difference was described as decreased diversity. Some 31 sequences, all CD8+ CDR3, were shared between patients and controls.

Turning to this clonotype: The target antigen is unknown.

Genomic DNA constituted the template upon which TCR beta VDJ and CDR3 profiling was performed. TCRdb fed the reads into MiXCR, producing one record per CDR3 protein. The repertoire holds 15,000 to 20,000 distinct CDR3 sequences, with around two fifths as singletons. V gene TRBV5-6 combines with J gene TRBJ2-1; D is ambiguous. The specimen was CD8+CD57+ T cells sorted from PBMCs. The sample's subset: bead-enriched CD8+CD57+ effector memory T cells from SAA patients. The origin of this receptor is a human donor with aplastic anemia. The CDR3 is CASNRYGVSSYNEQFF. In nucleotides, the CDR3 is TGTGCCAGCAATCGTTATGGGGTGAGCTCCTACAATGAGCAGTTCTTC.